This TCR beta chain comes out of a study of identical twins. TCRdb processed the 5' RACE reads anew with MiXCR; each CDR3 protein has one entry. The sample lists some 560,000 distinct CDR3 sequences, roughly 9.9% seen once, with roughly 3.2% in the top ten. This clonotype was counted between two and nine times. A further study also used this sample, focusing on yellow fever vaccine responses in identical twins.

The material sequenced was PBMCs. The receptor was derived from a woman aged 18-29 years in good health.

The CDR3 sequence is CASSFGAIAGRSGELFF. The CDR3 DNA follows: TGTGCCAGCAGCTTTGGCGCGATAGCGGGACGGTCCGGGGAGCTGTTTTTT. The chain carries TRBV11-2 and TRBJ2-2, with 8 bases fitting TRBD2. CDR1 and CDR2 from the germline V gene are SGHAT and FQNNGV. With 3 bases clipped from V and 6 bases from J, the junction kept 12 bases outside the gene matches. The CDR3 sequence is 17 residues long.